This TCR beta chain is from a study of shared clonotypes between healthy human individuals. Every subset had its genomic DNA shared out evenly among several immunoSEQ plates. Only in-frame clones appear in the TCRdb table, and some are missing; sequencing was by immunoSEQ multiplex PCR. The table has around 1.4 million clones, less than 99% seen once. V lost 0 bases to trimming and J lost 4 bases, with 17 bases between them. CDR1 is SGDLS and CDR2 is YYNGEE in the germline V gene. CDR3 length equals 17 residues. The TCR sequence derives from a man aged 25 to 40 in good health. This chain joins TRBV9 and TRBJ2-1; D possibly corresponds to TRBD2 (5 bases). Sample: naive CD4+ T cells sorted from blood. Indicated subset: CD45RA+ positively selected. CDR3 bases: TGTGCCAGCAGCGTAGACCAGTACGGGATCCTTTACAATGAGCAGTTCTTC. Translating it yields CASSVDQYGILYNEQFF.